A selection of T cell receptor beta chains follows, all from one sample in a study of T cell responses to AZD1222 COVID-19 vaccine. Sequencing used immunoSEQ multiplex PCR; TCRdb keeps in-frame clones, though not all of them. Found here are roughly 120,000 clones, under 95% of them singletons; the top ten hold more than 4.5%. Sequences were derived from peripheral blood, sampled on day 0 of AZD1222 vaccination. All receptors come from an adult in good health. CDR3s include the opening cysteine and the closing phenylalanine or tryptophan. The order of the fields is V gene, D gene, J gene, clone size, CDR3 protein, CDR3 DNA. A D gene is named only where the DNA matches it firmly. Rows may omit the clone size; those that give it use once, few, many or a size class.

TRBV6-5,NA,TRBJ1-2,once,CASSGTRGNRYTF,TGTGCCAGCAGCGGTACCAGGGGTAATCGGTACACCTTC
TRBV7-9,TRBD1,TRBJ1-4,once,CASSLQGAHEKLFF,TGTGCCAGCAGCTTACAGGGGGCACACGAAAAACTGTTTTTT
TRBV3-1/TRBV3-2,NA,TRBJ2-5,NA,CASSLNPGPKGETQYF,TGTGCCAGCAGCCTAAATCCCGGGCCTAAGGGGGAGACCCAGTACTTC
TRBV2,TRBD1,TRBJ1-1,NA,CASRPGTGISGTEAFF,TGTGCCAGCAGGCCCGGGACAGGGATTTCGGGAACTGAAGCTTTCTTT
TRBV3-1/TRBV3-2,NA,TRBJ1-5,NA,CASSPSPSNQPQHF,TGTGCCAGCAGCCCCTCACCTAGCAATCAGCCCCAGCATTTT
TRBV3-1/TRBV3-2,TRBD1,TRBJ2-7,NA,CASSRDRVWCSFRSYEQYF,TGTGCCAGCAGCCGCGACAGGGTCTGGTGCTCGTTCCGCTCCTACGAGCAGTACTTC
TRBV7-9,NA,TRBJ1-5,once,CASSPSPQHF,TGTGCCAGCAGCCCCTCTCCCCAGCATTTT
TRBV20-1,TRBD1,TRBJ1-1,few,CSATGQGAFF,TGCAGTGCTACCGGACAGGGAGCTTTCTTT
TRBV5-5,NA,TRBJ2-1,NA,CASSGSGTLNEQFF,TGTGCCAGCAGCGGATCCGGGACCCTCAATGAGCAGTTCTTC
TRBV24-1,TRBD1,TRBJ2-1,NA,CATSDPSRDSPYNEQFF,TGTGCCACCAGTGACCCTAGCCGGGACAGCCCCTACAATGAGCAGTTCTTC
TRBV19,NA,TRBJ1-4,once,CASSIDGRSNEKLFF,TGTGCCAGTAGTATAGACGGACGGTCTAATGAAAAACTGTTTTTT
TRBV27,TRBD1,TRBJ1-4,once,CASSPDRVRWSTNEKLFF,TGTGCCAGCAGTCCGGACAGGGTTAGGTGGTCGACTAATGAAAAACTGTTTTTT
TRBV5-6,NA,TRBJ2-7,NA,CASSEPGLRRSYEQYF,TGTGCCAGCAGCGAACCGGGACTCCGAAGAAGTTACGAGCAGTACTTC
TRBV5-1,NA,TRBJ2-5,NA,CASSLAIQETQYF,TGCGCCAGCAGCCTGGCGATCCAAGAGACCCAGTACTTC
TRBV6-5,NA,TRBJ1-6,NA,CASSYEVVWRSPLHF,TGTGCCAGCAGTTATGAGGTTGTCTGGCGATCACCCCTCCACTTT
TRBV5-1,NA,TRBJ1-4,NA,CASSLFGWRWEKLFF,TGCGCCAGCAGCTTGTTCGGGTGGCGGTGGGAAAAACTGTTTTTT
TRBV10-3,NA,TRBJ1-5,NA,CAIRGGEPGQPQHF,TGTGCCATCAGGGGGGGCGAACCTGGACAGCCCCAGCATTTT
TRBV6-5,NA,TRBJ1-1,NA,CASSSTYRNTEAFF,TGTGCCAGCAGTTCGACTTACAGGAACACTGAAGCTTTCTTT
TRBV11-2,TRBD1,TRBJ2-1,once,CASSLVVRTGVYNEQFF,TGTGCCAGCAGCTTAGTAGTACGGACAGGGGTCTACAATGAGCAGTTCTTC
TRBV7-9,TRBD1,TRBJ2-1,NA,CASSRDSHGGNEQFF,TGTGCCAGCAGCCGGGACAGCCATGGCGGTAATGAGCAGTTCTTC
TRBV28,NA,TRBJ2-2,NA,CASSFVPGARAGSHGELFF,TGTGCCAGCAGTTTTGTTCCAGGGGCGAGGGCGGGGAGTCACGGGGAGCTGTTTTTT
TRBV18,NA,TRBJ2-3,NA,CASSPGTDTQYF,TGTGCCAGCTCACCAGGGACAGATACGCAGTATTTT
TRBV7-7,NA,TRBJ2-3,NA,CASSHGPSAQDTQYF,TGTGCTAGCAGTCACGGACCCTCCGCCCAAGATACGCAGTATTTT
TRBV28,NA,TRBJ2-3,NA,CASSLGDTQYF,TGTGCCAGCAGCCTAGGCGATACGCAGTATTTT
TRBV19,NA,TRBJ1-5,NA,CASSQGAPMGNQPQHF,TGTGCCAGTAGTCAAGGGGCTCCGATGGGCAATCAGCCCCAGCATTTT
TRBV6-1,NA,TRBJ2-7,NA,CASSDRAHEQYF,TGTGCCAGCAGTGATCGGGCACACGAGCAGTACTTC
TRBV6-1,NA,TRBJ1-1,NA,CASSERALNRGTEAFF,TGTGCCAGCAGTGAAAGGGCTCTCAATAGGGGCACTGAAGCTTTCTTT
TRBV24-1,TRBD1,TRBJ2-2,NA,CATSDSGTGGVNTGELFF,TGTGCCACCAGTGACTCCGGGACAGGGGGGGTGAACACCGGGGAGCTGTTTTTT
TRBV10-1,NA,TRBJ2-3,NA,CASSESWDSTDTQYF,TGCGCCAGCAGTGAGTCATGGGACAGCACAGATACGCAGTATTTT
TRBV7-2,NA,TRBJ2-7,NA,CASSLARAYEQYF,TGTGCCAGCAGCTTAGCCAGGGCGTACGAGCAGTACTTC
TRBV14,NA,TRBJ2-7,few,CATAGDSPYEQYF,TGTGCCACCGCCGGGGATAGCCCCTACGAGCAGTACTTC
TRBV7-3,NA,TRBJ2-2,NA,CASSFGSSNTGELFF,TGTGCCAGCAGCTTCGGTAGTTCGAACACCGGGGAGCTGTTTTTT
TRBV2,NA,TRBJ1-2,once,CASSALYGYTF,TGTGCCAGCAGTGCACTCTATGGCTACACCTTC
TRBV12-3/TRBV12-4,TRBD1,TRBJ1-3,few,CASNRGSGNTIYF,TGTGCCAGCAACAGGGGCTCTGGAAACACCATATATTTT
TRBV19,NA,TRBJ1-1,NA,CASSGNSLTFF,TGTGCCAGTTCCGGGAACTCCCTGACTTTCTTT
TRBV19,TRBD2,TRBJ2-5,NA,CASSQTSGRSETQYF,TGTGCCAGTAGCCAGACTAGCGGGAGGTCGGAGACCCAGTACTTC
TRBV5-1,NA,TRBJ2-1,NA,CASGERGEGEQFF,TGCGCCAGCGGCGAACGGGGCGAGGGTGAGCAGTTCTTC
TRBV9,TRBD1,TRBJ2-2,NA,CASSTSTGTTGELFF,TGTGCCAGCAGCACGTCGACAGGGACAACCGGGGAGCTGTTTTTT
TRBV19,TRBD2,TRBJ2-7,NA,CASSPGLAGLYEQYF,TGTGCCAGTAGCCCGGGACTAGCGGGATTGTACGAGCAGTACTTC
TRBV20-1,NA,TRBJ1-5,NA,CSARDGQPQHF,TGCAGTGCTAGAGACGGTCAGCCCCAGCATTTT
TRBV5-1,NA,TRBJ1-5,once,CASSIGGGGPQHF,TGCGCCAGCAGCATCGGTGGGGGAGGACCCCAGCATTTT
TRBV30,TRBD2,TRBJ2-7,NA,CAWSRGEGIRHEQYF,TGTGCCTGGAGTCGAGGGGAGGGGATTAGGCACGAGCAGTACTTC
TRBV2,NA,TRBJ2-7,NA,CASSSPGTIFHSYEQYF,TGTGCCAGCAGCTCCCCCGGGACCATTTTCCACTCCTACGAGCAGTACTTC
TRBV3-1/TRBV3-2,NA,TRBJ2-5,once,CASSFLGNQETQYF,TGTGCCAGCAGCTTTCTGGGGAACCAAGAGACCCAGTACTTC